The next 18 T cell receptor beta chains were all read from a single sample in a study of blood T cell repertoires in COVID-19. The method was immunoSEQ multiplex PCR; TCRdb's version includes in-frame clones alone and lacks a portion of them. The sample yields some 250,000 clones, 65% to 85% seen once. The sequenced sample was peripheral blood. The receptor source for this set is a man older than 75 with acute or convalescent COVID-19.

This chain joins TRBV5-1 and TRBJ1-1; no reliable D call. The germline V and J ends were trimmed by 2 bases and 6 bases, with 8 bases remaining between them. The CDR3 is 12 amino acids. Germline V gene sequence: CDR1 SGHRS, CDR2 YFSETQ. This chain's CDR3 is CASSFGPAEAFF. The CDR3 DNA is TGCGCCAGCAGCTTTGGTCCGGCTGAAGCTTTCTTT.

The chain recombines TRBV18 with TRBJ1-1; 7 nucleotides match TRBD1. The ends lost 2 bases at V and 6 bases at J; junction bases unmatched: 6. CDR1 KGHSH and CDR2 LQKENI come from the germline V gene. This CDR3 has 14 residues. DNA for the CDR3: TGTGCCAGCTCACCATCGTCCCAGGGGGCTGAAGCTTTCTTT. It codes for CASSPSSQGAEAFF.

Only one count was recorded for this clone. CDR3 amino acids: CASSELQGTNRNTIYF. The CDR3 DNA sequence: TGTGCCAGCAGCGAGTTACAGGGAACCAACCGAAACACCATATATTTT. The chain couples TRBV7-2 to TRBJ1-3; tentatively, D is TRBD1 (6 bases). This CDR3 has 16 residues. With 5 bases removed from V and 5 bases from J, the gap between germline ends came to 19 bases. Germline CDR1 and CDR2: SGHTA and FQGNSA.

The V and J genes are TRBV5-4 and TRBJ2-7, with D possibly being TRBD1 (6 bases). Trimming left V 4 bases short and J 2 bases short, with 10 bases between. The CDR3 loop spans 13 amino acids. The germline V gene has CDR1 SGHNT and CDR2 YYREEE (reference sequence). CDR3 amino acids: CASSAGQPYEQYF. As DNA, the CDR3 is TGTGCCAGCAGCGCTGGACAGCCCTACGAGCAGTACTTC.

A single count supports this clone. This chain joins TRBV2 and TRBJ2-1; TRBD2 aligns across 9 bases. The junction had 4 bases not matched to a gene; V was cut back by 6 bases and J by 4 bases. There are 14 residues in the CDR3. CDR1 and CDR2 from the germline V gene are SNHLY and FYNNEI. The CDR3 DNA sequence: TGTGCCAGCAGGGGAGCGGGGGGTTACAATGAGCAGTTCTTC. This gives the protein CASRGAGGYNEQFF.

V and J are TRBV11-2 and TRBJ2-7; a weak D match, TRBD1 (5 bases). The germline V gene encodes CDR1 SGHAT and CDR2 FQNNGV. The CDR3 covers 13 residues. Trimming pared 1 base from V and 3 bases from J, leaving 7 bases between. CDR3: CASSLGTLYEQYF. The DNA for the CDR3 is TGTGCCAGCAGCTTAGGGACACTCTACGAGCAGTACTTC.

In its sample, this clone was seen many times. The J gene is TRBJ1-5, the V gene TRBV10-3, with D perhaps matching TRBD1 (6 bases). Trimming shortened V by 6 bases and J by 5 bases, and 11 bases separated the two germline ends. The CDR3 has 13 residues. The germline V gene encodes CDR1 ENHRY and CDR2 SYGVKD. For the CDR3, the DNA is TGTGCCATCAGGGACAGTTTGGATCAGCCCCAGCATTTT. As protein: CAIRDSLDQPQHF.

Ten or more counts support this clone. The chain employs TRBV10-1 and TRBJ2-7; 7 bases match TRBD1. V trimming: 3 bases; J trimming: 4 bases; junction bases outside the gene matches: 6. The germline CDR1 and CDR2 sequences are WNHNN and SYGVQD (reference sequence). CDR3 size: 14 residues. CDR3 residues: CASSDGAGGYEQYF. In DNA form, the CDR3 reads TGCGCCAGCAGTGACGGGGCAGGGGGTTACGAGCAGTACTTC.

The chain uses TRBV9 and TRBJ1-4; maybe TRBD1 (6 bases). The CDR3 totals 13 residues. V was trimmed by 3 bases and J by 9 bases, leaving 12 bases between them. Looked up from germline, CDR1 is SGDLS and CDR2 is YYNGEE. The CDR3 protein is CASSAGAEKKLFF. DNA for the CDR3: TGTGCCAGCAGCGCAGGGGCGGAAAAAAAACTGTTTTTT.

For this clone: The same CDR3 can be traced to other DNA sequences in this sample. V usage is TRBV7-2 and J usage is TRBJ2-7, with TRBD2 matching 15 bases. The CDR3 length is 16 residues. The germline gives CDR1 SGHTA, CDR2 FQGNSA. V lost 5 bases, J lost 4 bases, and 6 bases stayed unmatched. DNA of the CDR3: TGTGCCAGCAGCCCGGGACTAGCGGGAGGTCGGTACGAGCAGTACTTC. Protein: CASSPGLAGGRYEQYF.

The chain combines TRBV4-1 with TRBJ1-5, with TRBD1 identical over 9 bases. The germline V gene encodes CDR1 MGHRA and CDR2 YSYEKL. CDR3 length: 18 amino acids. The V and J ends lost 0 bases and 1 base, in that order; junction bases with no gene match: 7. The CDR3 loop reads CASSQDHRGTGSNQPQHF. CDR3 DNA sequence: TGCGCCAGCAGCCAAGATCATCGTGGGACAGGGAGCAATCAGCCCCAGCATTTT.

The chain is built from TRBV6-5 and TRBJ2-7; 7 bases map to TRBD1. CDR3 length: 14 residues. The V gene's germline CDR1 is MNHEY and CDR2 SVGAGI. Losses at the gene ends were 8 bases for V and 2 bases for J; bases not matched to a gene: 9. CDR3 amino acids: CASSRQGRTYEQYF. The DNA of the CDR3 is TGTGCCAGCTCCCGACAGGGACGAACCTACGAGCAGTACTTC.

The chain links TRBV5-1 to TRBJ2-3; 9 bases agree with TRBD1. Germline V gene data show CDR1 as SGHRS and CDR2 as YFSETQ. The CDR3 sequence is 16 residues long. Losses at the gene ends were 1 base for V and 3 bases for J; bases not matched to a gene: 6. The DNA of the CDR3 is TGCGCCAGCAGCTTGAACAGGGGGCAGGGTACAGATACGCAGTATTTT. Residues: CASSLNRGQGTDTQYF.

The V and J genes are TRBV11-1 and TRBJ2-1, with D maybe TRBD1 (6 bases). Trimming shortened V by 2 bases and J by 8 bases, and 16 bases separated the two germline ends. CDR1 and CDR2 from the germline V gene are SGHAT and FQDESV (reference sequence). The CDR3 length is 15 residues. CDR3 sequence (DNA): TGTGCCAGCAGCTTAAGGCAGGGGCGGGTGGATGAGCAGTTCTTC. It encodes CASSLRQGRVDEQFF.

The rearrangement links TRBV29-1 to TRBJ2-1; D perhaps matches TRBD1 (6 bases). The V gene lost 7 bases and the J gene lost 0 bases, with 13 bases spanning the gap. The CDR3 sequence is 14 residues long. Per the germline V gene, CDR1 is SQVTM and CDR2 is ANQGSEA. CDR3 sequence: CSAQGGSSYNEQFF. CDR3 bases: TGCAGCGCCCAAGGGGGTAGCTCCTACAATGAGCAGTTCTTC.

This chain joins TRBV27 and TRBJ2-7; 7 nucleotides agree with TRBD2. The V segment lost 4 bases and the J segment 4 bases; nucleotides outside the gene matches: 16. Germline-derived CDR1 and CDR2 are MNHEY and SMNVEV (reference sequence). This CDR3 comprises 17 residues. Here the CDR3 reads CASSWGLAGRARYEQYF. The CDR3 region has the DNA TGTGCCAGCAGTTGGGGTTTGGCGGGGAGGGCTCGATACGAGCAGTACTTC.

The chain is built from TRBV18 and TRBJ1-5; D ambiguous. The CDR3 is 15 amino acids. CDR1 and CDR2 from the germline V gene are KGHSH and LQKENI. Trimming removed 3 bases at V and 2 bases at J, with 11 bases between. CDR3 protein: CASSPPGKGNQPQHF. CDR3 bases: TGTGCCAGCTCACCCCCCGGGAAGGGCAATCAGCCCCAGCATTTT.

The chain employs TRBV27 and TRBJ1-6; the match to TRBD1 covers 9 bases. CDR1 MNHEY and CDR2 SMNVEV come from the germline V gene (reference sequence). V lost 0 bases, J lost 7 bases, and 1 base stayed unmatched. The CDR3 has 15 amino acids. The CDR3 loop reads CASSLSGQGNSPLHF. The DNA of the CDR3 is TGTGCCAGCAGTTTATCGGGACAGGGCAATTCACCCCTCCACTTT.